Listed below are T cell receptor beta chains from one sample, sequenced in a study of T cell repertoires in cytomegalovirus infection. Using its own MiXCR run on the reads, TCRdb lists one record per CDR3 protein. The data show some 390,000 distinct CDR3 sequences, with 15% to 20% seen just once and 8.5% to 10% held by the top ten. Specimen: PBMCs. These receptors all stem from a human donor in good health (CMV status not recorded). Some clones in this sample may be carry-over from other donors' samples. The CDR3 runs from the conserved cysteine through the conserved F or W. The order of the fields is clone size, V gene, J gene, D gene, CDR3 DNA, CDR3 protein. A D gene is named only where the DNA matches it firmly. Rows may omit the clone size; those that give it use once, few, many or a size class.

abundance: NA; v_gene: TRBV2; j_gene: TRBJ1-1; d_gene: NA; CDR3nt: TGTGCCAGCAACCGCCAGGGAGGTGTGAACACTGAAGCTTTCTTT; CDR3aa: CASNRQGGVNTEAFF
abundance: many; v_gene: TRBV7-2; j_gene: TRBJ1-1; d_gene: NA; CDR3nt: TGTGCCAGCAGCTTAACAACAGGGACGGTGAACACTGAAGCTTTCTTT; CDR3aa: CASSLTTGTVNTEAFF
abundance: NA; v_gene: TRBV15; j_gene: TRBJ1-2; d_gene: TRBD1; CDR3nt: TGTGCCACCAGCCGGGGACAGGGAGAAGAGGGCTACACCTTC; CDR3aa: CATSRGQGEEGYTF
abundance: NA; v_gene: TRBV12-3/TRBV12-4; j_gene: TRBJ2-3; d_gene: NA; CDR3nt: TGTGCCAGCAGTTTTCGGCATCCTATGGTGTATACGCAGTATTTT; CDR3aa: CASSFRHPMVYTQYF
abundance: NA; v_gene: TRBV14; j_gene: TRBJ2-3; d_gene: NA; CDR3nt: TGTGCCAGCAGCCAAGATACTCGAGATACGCAGTATTTT; CDR3aa: CASSQDTRDTQYF
abundance: few; v_gene: TRBV6-5; j_gene: TRBJ1-5; d_gene: NA; CDR3nt: TGTGCCAGCAGTTACTCGATAGGGGGGAATCAGCCCCAGCATTTT; CDR3aa: CASSYSIGGNQPQHF
abundance: few; v_gene: TRBV6-1; j_gene: TRBJ2-1; d_gene: NA; CDR3nt: TGTGCCAGCAGTGAAGGTGTGTCGCGGGGTGAGCAGTTCTTC; CDR3aa: CASSEGVSRGEQFF
abundance: few; v_gene: TRBV2; j_gene: TRBJ2-1; d_gene: NA; CDR3nt: TGTGCCAGCAGTGGGGACCCCTACAATGAGCAGTTCTTC; CDR3aa: CASSGDPYNEQFF
abundance: NA; v_gene: TRBV20-1; j_gene: TRBJ1-5; d_gene: NA; CDR3nt: TGCAGTGCTAGATTCGGGACCGCATATAGCAATCAGCCCCAGCATTTT; CDR3aa: CSARFGTAYSNQPQHF
abundance: many; v_gene: TRBV7-2; j_gene: TRBJ1-2; d_gene: NA; CDR3nt: TGTGCCAGCAGCGCCTCGTTCGGGAACTCCGACTATGGCTACACCTTC; CDR3aa: CASSASFGNSDYGYTF
abundance: many; v_gene: TRBV7-2; j_gene: TRBJ2-3; d_gene: TRBD1; CDR3nt: TGTGCCACCGGGACAGGCACAGATACGCAGTATTTT; CDR3aa: CATGTGTDTQYF
abundance: NA; v_gene: TRBV3-1; j_gene: TRBJ2-7; d_gene: TRBD2; CDR3nt: TGTGCCAGCCGGGGGTTCCTAGCGGGAGGGCCGAAGTACTTC; CDR3aa: CASRGFLAGGPKYF
abundance: few; v_gene: TRBV20-1; j_gene: TRBJ2-7; d_gene: NA; CDR3nt: TGCAGTGCTAGAGATGGCACTAGCAACAAGTACGAGCAGTACTTC; CDR3aa: CSARDGTSNKYEQYF
abundance: NA; v_gene: TRBV19; j_gene: TRBJ1-5; d_gene: NA; CDR3nt: TGTGCCAGTAGCAATTCGGGGGGCGATCAGCCCCAGCATTTT; CDR3aa: CASSNSGGDQPQHF
abundance: NA; v_gene: TRBV5-5; j_gene: TRBJ2-3; d_gene: NA; CDR3nt: TGTGCCAGCAATCTACCCTCAGATACGCAGTATTTT; CDR3aa: CASNLPSDTQYF
abundance: NA; v_gene: TRBV19; j_gene: TRBJ2-5; d_gene: NA; CDR3nt: TGTGCCAGCAGTATAGAAGAGACCCAGTACTTC; CDR3aa: CASSIEETQYF
abundance: NA; v_gene: TRBV27; j_gene: TRBJ2-7; d_gene: TRBD2; CDR3nt: TGTGCCAGCAGTTTGGGGGGGTTCTACTACGAGCAGTACTTC; CDR3aa: CASSLGGFYYEQYF
abundance: few; v_gene: TRBV5-6; j_gene: TRBJ1-1; d_gene: NA; CDR3nt: TGTGCCAGCAGCTACCTTTCACGTCGAAACACTGAAGCTTTCTTT; CDR3aa: CASSYLSRRNTEAFF
abundance: many; v_gene: TRBV10-3; j_gene: TRBJ2-7; d_gene: TRBD1; CDR3nt: TGTGCCATCAGTCCCGGGACAGCCTACGAGCAGTACTTC; CDR3aa: CAISPGTAYEQYF
abundance: many; v_gene: TRBV7-2; j_gene: TRBJ1-5; d_gene: NA; CDR3nt: TGTGCCAGCAGCTCGACAGGTACCGTACAGCCCCAGCATTTT; CDR3aa: CASSSTGTVQPQHF
abundance: NA; v_gene: TRBV28; j_gene: TRBJ2-6; d_gene: NA; CDR3nt: TGTGCCAGCAGTTCCCTTCTCGGGGCCAACGTCCTGACTTTC; CDR3aa: CASSSLLGANVLTF
abundance: NA; v_gene: TRBV5-4; j_gene: TRBJ1-1; d_gene: NA; CDR3nt: TGTGCCAGCAGCGCCTTTAATTTGTTGAACACTGAAGCTTTCTTT; CDR3aa: CASSAFNLLNTEAFF
abundance: few; v_gene: TRBV5-1; j_gene: TRBJ1-4; d_gene: TRBD1; CDR3nt: TGCGCCAGCAGCCCGGAGGGACAGGGGTACGAAAAACTGTTTTTT; CDR3aa: CASSPEGQGYEKLFF
abundance: NA; v_gene: TRBV10-3; j_gene: TRBJ1-5; d_gene: NA; CDR3nt: TGTGCCATCAGTGAGTGGGGCAGGGAGAATTCGGATCAGCCCCAGCATTTT; CDR3aa: CAISEWGRENSDQPQHF
abundance: NA; v_gene: TRBV20-1; j_gene: TRBJ1-4; d_gene: NA; CDR3nt: TGCAGTGCGGTCTGGACGGCGGTTAGGGAAAAACTGTTTTTT; CDR3aa: CSAVWTAVREKLFF
abundance: NA; v_gene: TRBV5-1; j_gene: TRBJ1-2; d_gene: NA; CDR3nt: TGCGCCAGCAGCTTTCAAGGCCCAGGGCACTATGGCTACACCTTC; CDR3aa: CASSFQGPGHYGYTF
abundance: NA; v_gene: TRBV11-2; j_gene: TRBJ2-3; d_gene: TRBD1; CDR3nt: TGTGCCAGCAGTTTGGGACAGGGGACCCTCGCAGATACGCAGTATTTT; CDR3aa: CASSLGQGTLADTQYF